These 9 T cell receptor beta chains came from one sample sequenced in a study of radiation and T cells in renal cell carcinoma. Noted time point: blood 4 weeks post-SBRT, at nephrectomy. The sample's treatment: 15 Gy SBRT to primary tumor, nephrectomy 4 weeks later. Libraries were prepared by immunoSEQ multiplex PCR; TCRdb keeps only in-frame clonotypes and omits some of them. The profile covers about 83,000 clones, with roughly 83% appearing a single time and 2.4% taken by the ten largest. The sample in question was blood, obtained from a patient whose treatment included radiotherapy and nephrectomy. These receptors all come from a woman aged 60-75 years with renal cell carcinoma.

This rearrangement joins TRBV14 to TRBJ1-1; D perhaps matches TRBD1 (6 bases). The ends were cut back, 4 bases at V and 6 bases at J, with 15 bases in the middle. The germline gives CDR1 SGHDN, CDR2 FVKESK. This CDR3 comprises 14 residues. CDR3 in amino acids: CASSLFQDSPEAFF. For the CDR3, the DNA is TGTGCCAGCAGCCTATTCCAGGACAGCCCTGAAGCTTTCTTT.

The V call is TRBV6-6, the J call TRBJ2-1; 11 positions match TRBD2. V lost 3 bases, J lost 7 bases, and 8 bases stayed unmatched. The germline gives CDR1 MNHNY, CDR2 SVGAGI (reference sequence). The CDR3 length is 16 residues. Here the CDR3 DNA reads TGTGCCAGCAGTTATCGCCTAGCGGGAGGCGGGAATGAGCAGTTCTTC. Its protein product is CASSYRLAGGGNEQFF.

In DNA form, the CDR3 reads TGTGCCAGCAGCTACATGGGCACTGAAGCTTTCTTT. Encoded protein: CASSYMGTEAFF. V is TRBV2 and J is TRBJ1-1; D unresolved. The CDR3 loop spans 12 amino acids. V was clipped by 6 bases and J by 4 bases, with 9 bases between them. Germline CDR1 SNHLY, CDR2 FYNNEI.

The V gene is TRBV5-4, the J gene TRBJ1-2, with D hard to call. CDR3 size: 12 residues. Germline CDR1 SGHNT, CDR2 YYREEE (reference sequence). Trimming pared 4 bases from V and 4 bases from J, leaving 8 bases between. The CDR3 nucleotides read TGTGCCAGCAGCCCCGACGGCTATGGCTACACCTTC. Residues: CASSPDGYGYTF.

The chain recombines TRBV9 with TRBJ2-1; D is perhaps TRBD1 or TRBD2 (5 bases each). V was pared by 0 bases and J by 6 bases, with 13 bases between. CDR3 length: 15 residues. In germline, CDR1 is SGDLS, CDR2 YYNGEE. CDR3 loop: CASSVGGRLSNEQFF. Here the CDR3 DNA reads TGTGCCAGCAGCGTAGGGGGGAGACTATCCAATGAGCAGTTCTTC. Using reference TRBV9 and TRBJ2-1 for the parts outside the CDR3, the full variable domain is DSGVTQTPKHLITATGQRVTLRCSPRSGDLSVYWYQQSLDQGLQFLIQYYNGEERAKGNILERFSAQQFPDLHSELNLSSLELGDSALYFCASSVGGRLSNEQFFGPGTRLTVL.

The chain carries TRBV19 and TRBJ2-4, with TRBD1 identical over 7 bases. CDR3 size: 16 residues. V trimming: 3 bases; J trimming: 0 bases; junction bases outside the gene matches: 5. Looked up from germline, CDR1 is LNHDA and CDR2 is SQIVND (reference sequence). The CDR3 is CASSIWTGIAKNIQYF. Written as DNA, the CDR3 is TGTGCCAGTAGTATTTGGACAGGAATAGCCAAAAACATTCAGTACTTC.

A word on this clone: One junction end disagrees with the germline gene, perhaps due to a read error. The CDR3 protein is CAGRGTADTQYF. The CDR3 coding sequence is TGTGCCGGCAGGGGGACCGCAGATACGCAGTATTTT. The rearrangement uses TRBV2 and TRBJ2-3, with TRBD1 identical over 7 bases. The CDR3 contains 12 residues. CDR1 and CDR2 from the germline V gene are SNHLY and FYNNEI.

The CDR3 region is CASSSGTLGNTIYF. In DNA form, the CDR3 reads TGTGCCAGCTCATCCGGGACTCTGGGAAACACCATATATTTT. The chain recombines TRBV18 with TRBJ1-3, with D tentatively TRBD1 (5 bases). Per germline, CDR1 KGHSH and CDR2 LQKENI. There are 14 residues in the CDR3. Trimming removed 5 bases at V and 4 bases at J, with 12 bases between.

J is TRBJ2-1 and V is TRBV12-5, with D unresolved. The CDR3 runs to 12 residues. Trimming took 5 bases from V and 9 from J, leaving 11 bases between them. Germline CDR1 and CDR2: LGHNT and FRNRAP. CDR3 sequence (DNA): TGTGCTAGTGGTCCCGGCACGCCTGAGCAGTTCTTC. The encoded protein is CASGPGTPEQFF.